This paragraph reports one T cell receptor (beta chain). The sample originates from a study of early T cells in non-severe SARS-CoV-2 infection. Study information: Chains were not paired, and sequencing was done on bulk RNA from unsorted whole blood.

Germline-derived CDR1 and CDR2 are SEHNR and FQNEAQ (reference sequence). The ends were cut back, 1 base at V and 1 base at J, with 11 bases in the middle. The length of the CDR3 is 15 residues. The TCR library protocol was used to attach unique molecular identifiers. These identifiers were attached to individual cDNA molecules. TCRdb processed the 5' RACE reads anew with MiXCR; each CDR3 protein has one entry. The data contain about 44,000 distinct CDR3 sequences, about 25% of them singletons. The sequencing here drew on whole blood, taken at baseline. The clonotype comes from an adult who was a healthcare worker with PCR-confirmed SARS-CoV-2 infection or an uninfected control (not recorded which). The chain is built from TRBV7-9 and TRBJ2-7, with D perhaps TRBD1 (6 bases). The CDR3 DNA sequence: TGTGCCAGCAGCTTAGGGGGGCAGCGATCCTACGAGCAGTACTTC. Protein sequence: CASSLGGQRSYEQYF.